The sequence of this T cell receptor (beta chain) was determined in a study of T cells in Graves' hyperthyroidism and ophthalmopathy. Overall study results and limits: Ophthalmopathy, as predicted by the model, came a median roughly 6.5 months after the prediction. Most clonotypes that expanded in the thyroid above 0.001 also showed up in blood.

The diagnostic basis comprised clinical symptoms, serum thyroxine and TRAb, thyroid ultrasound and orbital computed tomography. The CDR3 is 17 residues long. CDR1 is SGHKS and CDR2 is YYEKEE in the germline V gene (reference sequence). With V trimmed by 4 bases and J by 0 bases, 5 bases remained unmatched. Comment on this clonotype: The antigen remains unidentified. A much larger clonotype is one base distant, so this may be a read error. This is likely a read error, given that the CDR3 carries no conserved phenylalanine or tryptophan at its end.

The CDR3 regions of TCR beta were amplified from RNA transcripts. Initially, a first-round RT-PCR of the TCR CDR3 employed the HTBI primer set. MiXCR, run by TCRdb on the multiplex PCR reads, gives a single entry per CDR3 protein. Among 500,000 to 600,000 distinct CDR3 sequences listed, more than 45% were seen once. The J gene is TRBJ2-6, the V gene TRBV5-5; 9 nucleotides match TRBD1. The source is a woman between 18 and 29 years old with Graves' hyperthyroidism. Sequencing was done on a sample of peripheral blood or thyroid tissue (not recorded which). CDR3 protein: CASSRDRVASGANVLTS. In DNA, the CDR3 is TGTGCCAGCAGCCGGGACAGGGTTGCCTCTGGGGCCAACGTCCTGACTTCC.